This passage covers 18 T cell receptor delta chains from one sample sequenced in a study of γδ T cells in repeated Plasmodium falciparum infection. TCRdb redid the clone calls on the multiplex PCR reads with CATT. This table holds 45,000 to 70,000 delta-chain clones, around 1.7% found once. Flow sorting of PBMC yielded separate Vgamma9/Vdelta2+ and Vdelta2-negative gammadelta T cell populations for bulk repertoire analysis. Specimen: gamma-delta T cells from blood. All receptors derive from a pool of human donors (malaria-infected and uninfected, not separated).

Of note for this clone: The TCRdb protein comes from a much larger clone and disagrees with this DNA's translation at residue 15, likely due to a read error; the protein given here is derived from the DNA. J is TRDJ1 and V is TRDV3; D may be TRDD2 or TRDD3 (5 bases each). The J gene, not given by TCRdb, was assigned here from a germline match of the nucleotide sequence. This CDR3 has 25 residues. CDR1 is TVYSNPD and CDR2 is GDNSRS in the germline V gene (reference sequence). V was shortened by 3 bases and J by 0 bases, with 47 bases between the two germline ends. The CDR3 region is CAFPLSFHVLHSVLEDKEHTDKLIF. The CDR3 DNA reads as TGTGCCTTCCCACTAAGCTTCCACGTTCTACATTCGGTACTGGAGGATAAGGAGCACACCGATAAACTCATCTTT.

This clone has at least ten counts. This likely reflects a read error, since a far larger clone is one base away. This sample includes further DNA sequences coding for the same CDR3. As DNA, the CDR3 is TGTGCCTGTGACACCGGTTTTGGGGGACCATACACCGATAAACTCATCTTT. It translates to CACDTGFGGPYTDKLIF. The chain combines TRDV2 with TRDJ1; 7 bases align to TRDD3. Germline loops: CDR1 GEAIGNYY, CDR2 EKD. Trimming took 0 bases from V and 0 from J; bases not matched to a gene: 9. CDR3 length: 17 residues.

A word on this clone: The TCRdb protein comes from a much larger clone and disagrees with this DNA's translation at residue 11, likely due to a read error; the protein given here is derived from the DNA. J is TRDJ1 and V is TRAV38-2/DV8, with a possible D match to TRDD2 (5 bases). V was pared by 2 bases and J by 4 bases, with 18 bases between. The CDR3 extends over 16 amino acids. CDR1 and CDR2 from the germline V gene are TSESDYY and QEAYKQQN. CDR3 nucleotide sequence: TGTGCTTATAGGAGGAAACCTACGAAGTACATCGATAAACTCATCTTT. The encoded protein is CAYRRKPTKYIDKLIF.

Concerning this clone itself: A read error likely explains why the TCRdb protein, taken from a much larger clone, differs from this DNA's translation at residue 11; the protein shown is translated from the DNA. The rearrangement links TRDV1 to TRDJ1; TRDD2 is a possible D gene (5 bases). TCRdb supplies no J gene; here it was assigned by aligning the nucleotide sequence to germline. This CDR3 has 20 amino acids. The V end lost 0 bases, the J end lost 0 bases, and 23 bases lay between the germline ends. Germline loops: CDR1 TSWWSYY, CDR2 QGS. CDR3 amino acids: CALGELPFPLLHKYTDKLIF. The CDR3 bases are TGTGCTCTTGGGGAACTACCCTTTCCTTTACTTCATAAATACACCGATAAACTCATCTTT.

The table lists this clone with a few counts. TCRdb lists the protein of a much larger clone for this DNA, which differs at residue 10, so this is likely a read error; the protein given here is translated from the DNA itself. This sequence joins TRDV1 and TRDJ1; D is uncertain. Trimming removed 4 bases from V and 7 bases from J, with 16 bases in between. Germline assignment: CDR1 TSWWSYY and CDR2 QGS. The CDR3 sequence is 14 residues long. The CDR3 nucleotides read TGTGCTCTTGGGGCCTTACCCGGAGGGCGTAAACTCATCTTT. This translates into CALGALPGGRKLIF.

With regard to this clone: A far larger clone is off by one base, so a read error is likely. The V gene is TRDV1, the J gene TRDJ1; TRDD3 aligns across 12 bases. This CDR3 is 31 amino acids long. Germline V CDR1 and CDR2: TSWWSYY, QGS. The V segment lost 0 bases and the J segment 0 bases; nucleotides outside the gene matches: 44. The CDR3 nucleotides read TGTGCTCTTGGGGAACTGGATCCCGAGGATCCATTGGGGACCACCTTGTACTGGGGGATACTCCTTCATCTGTACACCGATAAACTCATCTTT. Translated, it gives CALGELDPEDPLGTTLYWGILLHLYTDKLIF.

The table lists this clone with a few counts. The TCRdb protein, from a much larger clone, departs from this DNA's translation at residue 12, likely by read error; the protein shown derives from the DNA. V usage is TRDV2 and J usage is TRDJ1; 13 bases align to TRDD3. This CDR3 has 18 residues. Germline V gene sequence: CDR1 GEAIGNYY, CDR2 EKD. V lost 4 bases to trimming and J lost 1 base; unmatched junction nucleotides: 11. The DNA for the CDR3 is TGTGCCTGTGATCCCGTACTGGGGGATACGGGGGGCACCGATAAACTCATCTTT. It is translated as CACDPVLGDTGGTDKLIF.

This clone has a handful of counts. It is likely a read error: a sequence one base away is far more abundant. The sample carries other DNA sequences with the same CDR3. The chain carries TRDV1 and TRDJ1; TRDD3 matches at 7 bases. TCRdb leaves out the J gene; it was filled in here by matching the DNA to germline. Trimming cost V 1 base and J 2 bases; bases outside gene matches: 31. The CDR3 is 24 residues long. The germline CDR1 and CDR2 sequences are TSWWSYY and QGS. The CDR3 nucleotides are TGTGCTCTTGGGGAACCTAGGGTATCCGTCCGTGCCTTACTAGGGGATAATTTGACCGATAAACTCATCTTT. Amino acids: CALGEPRVSVRALLGDNLTDKLIF.

In this sample, this clone turned up a few times. A read error likely explains why the TCRdb protein, taken from a much larger clone, differs from this DNA's translation at residue 14; the protein shown is translated from the DNA. The V gene is TRDV1, the J gene TRDJ1, with 7 bases matching TRDD2. The V gene's germline CDR1 is TSWWSYY and CDR2 QGS. The ends lost 6 bases at V and 0 bases at J; junction bases unmatched: 25. The CDR3 spans 21 residues. The chain's CDR3 is CALGRALPIVLLPWYTDKLIF. CDR3 DNA sequence: TGTGCTCTTGGCAGGGCGCTTCCTATCGTGCTACTGCCTTGGTACACCGATAAACTCATCTTT.

This clone was seen repeatedly, ten times or more. This is likely an artifact of a read error, given a far larger clone one base away. V gene TRDV1 combines with J gene TRDJ1; a weak D match, TRDD3 (5 bases). The J gene is not listed in TCRdb, so it was assigned here from a DNA match to germline. The CDR3 contains 18 residues. Germline V gives CDR1 TSWWSYY, CDR2 QGS. CDR3 protein: CALGERLSQKTYTDKLIF. The CDR3 DNA reads as TGTGCCCTTGGGGAACGGCTTTCCCAGAAAACGTACACCGATAAACTCATCTTT.

This clone was counted only a few times. With only one base between it and a far larger clone, this is likely a read error. In the same sample, other DNA sequences code for this CDR3. CDR3 DNA: TGTGCCTGTGACACAGAGACTTCCTCCGAGACCCAACGGGGGATACTGGGCCTCATCTTT. Amino acid sequence: CACDTETSSETQRGILGLIF. This rearrangement joins TRDV2 to TRDJ1, with 9 bases matching TRDD3. CDR1 and CDR2 (germline): GEAIGNYY, EKD. With V trimmed by 1 base and J by 11 bases, 28 bases remained unmatched. The CDR3 has 20 residues.

Ten or more counts support this clone. A far more abundant clone sits one base away, making this likely a read error. Other DNA sequences of this sample code for an identical CDR3. The J gene is TRDJ1, the V gene TRDV3; maybe TRDD3 (6 bases). The CDR3 runs to 18 residues. Germline lookup yields CDR1 TVYSNPD and CDR2 GDNSRS (reference sequence). This chain's CDR3 is CARRLQIWGWPYTDKLIF. As DNA, the CDR3 is TGTGCCCGCAGGCTACAGATCTGGGGATGGCCCTACACTGATAAACTCATCTTT. Using reference TRDV3 and TRDJ1 for the parts outside the CDR3, the full variable domain is CDKVTQSSPDQTVASGSEVVLLCTYDTVYSNPDLFWYRIRPDYSFQFVFYGDNSRSEGADFTQGRFSVKHILTQKAFHLVISPVRTEDSATYYCARRLQIWGWPYTDKLIFGKGTRVTVEP.

This clone showed up many times. A read error is likely here: a far larger clone is one base away. The sample contains more than one DNA sequence encoding this CDR3. The gene calls are TRDV2 and TRDJ1; 12 bases are shared with TRDD3. The germline CDR1 and CDR2 sequences are GEAIGNYY and EKD. This CDR3 is built from 21 residues. Here the CDR3 reads CACDTAWGTGGYYPYTDKLIF. The CDR3 DNA follows: TGTGCCTGCGACACCGCATGGGGTACTGGGGGATACTATCCGTACACCGATAAACTCATCTTT.

This clone has a handful of counts. The TCRdb protein, from a much larger clone, departs from this DNA's translation at residue 13, likely by read error; the protein shown derives from the DNA. The chain employs TRDV3 and TRDJ1; TRDD3 matches at 11 bases. Germline lookup yields CDR1 TVYSNPD and CDR2 GDNSRS (reference sequence). This CDR3 comprises 14 residues. The CDR3 sequence is CAFERYWGIRKLTF. The CDR3, as DNA: TGTGCCTTTGAACGGTACTGGGGGATAAGAAAACTCACCTTT.

Concerning this clone: A single base is all that separates this from a far larger clone, so a read error is likely. The same CDR3 arises from other DNA sequences in this sample as well. The rearrangement uses TRDV2 and TRDJ1, with 8 bases that match TRDD3. The J gene comes from matching the DNA to germline here; TCRdb lacks it. The germline V gene encodes CDR1 GEAIGNYY and CDR2 EKD. V dropped 7 bases and J dropped 1; count of bases not matched to a gene: 22. CDR3 length: 19 residues. The CDR3 reads CACDGVVGYELGLTDKLIF. DNA for the CDR3: TGTGCCTGCGATGGTGTGGTGGGATACGAACTGGGTCTCACCGATAAACTCATCTTT.

For this clone: The protein that TCRdb holds for this DNA derives from a much larger clone and differs from the translated DNA at residue 8, which likely indicates a read error; the protein shown here is translated from the DNA. Here the V gene is TRDV1, but the J gene went uncalled; the table gives TRDD3 as D, unverified against the DNA. The CDR3 is 24 residues long. CDR1 TSWWSYY and CDR2 QGS come from the germline V gene. The CDR3 coding sequence is TGTGCTCTTGGGGAACGACCTGCCTCGCTAACTGGGGGATACGCTGCCGGGTACACCGATAAACTCATTTTT. Encoded protein: CALGERPASLTGGYAAGYTDKLIF.

In regard to this clone: With a far larger clone one base away, a read error is the likely cause. Other DNA sequences of this sample code for an identical CDR3. This rearrangement joins TRDV1 to TRDJ1; tentatively, D is TRDD2 (6 bases). Assignment of the J gene here rests on matching the DNA to germline, because TCRdb gives none. The CDR3 has 21 residues. The germline V gene encodes CDR1 TSWWSYY and CDR2 QGS. The CDR3 region is CALGAPGNLPYMGVYTDKLIF. For the CDR3, the DNA is TGTGCTCTTGGGGCCCCGGGGAACCTTCCGTATATGGGAGTGTACACCGACAAACTCATCTTT.

Comment on this clone: TCRdb's protein, taken from a much larger clone, differs from this DNA's translation at residue 19, likely owing to a read error; the protein displayed comes from the DNA. CDR3 in DNA: TGTGCTCTTGGGGAGACTGTCCTGCCTTCCGCGATGGGGATACGCGCTAACACCGGTAAACTCATCTTT. This translates into CALGETVLPSAMGIRANTGKLIF. The chain couples TRDV1 to TRDJ1, with 9 bases identical to TRDD3. The J gene comes from matching the DNA to germline here; TCRdb lacks it. CDR3 length equals 23 residues. In germline, CDR1 is TSWWSYY, CDR2 QGS.